The 2 T cell receptor beta chains below all came from one sample that was sequenced in a study of blood T cell repertoires in COVID-19. Data came from immunoSEQ multiplex PCR; TCRdb stores just in-frame clones and leaves some out. The table includes about 120,000 clones, roughly 80% detected once. The specimen sequenced was peripheral blood. These receptors came from a woman aged 55-69 years with acute or convalescent COVID-19.

The gene calls are TRBV7-2 and TRBJ2-1, with a possible D match to TRBD2 (7 bases). With 6 bases removed from V and 2 bases from J, the gap between germline ends came to 20 bases. The CDR3 contains 17 residues. Germline CDR1 reads SGHTA; CDR2 reads FQGNSA. The DNA for the CDR3 is TGTGCCAGCAGTTCGCCCAGGGGCGGGGGACCCTACAATGAGCAGTTCTTC. Translated: CASSSPRGGGPYNEQFF.

The chain recombines TRBV29-1 with TRBJ2-1; 11 nucleotides align to TRBD2. Germline trimming cut 5 bases from V and 9 bases from J; bases unmatched to any gene: 12. This CDR3 comprises 15 residues. Germline CDR1 reads SQVTM; CDR2 reads ANQGSEA. CDR3 sequence (DNA): TGCAGCGTTACGCTTAGCGGGGGGGCATCGGTTGAGCAGTTCTTC. Amino acids: CSVTLSGGASVEQFF.